This T cell receptor (beta chain) stems from a study of T cell responses to AZD1222 COVID-19 vaccine. Study information: Samples with a second dose at about 4 or about 12 weeks were pooled together.

With 5 bases removed from V and 0 bases from J, the gap between germline ends came to 17 bases. Germline CDR1 MDHEN, CDR2 SYDVKM. The CDR3 length is 17 residues. Overall study findings and caveats: White British donors predominated, females outnumbered males, and clonal diversity was possibly underestimated. Among vaccine-associated CD4 TCRs, coverage spanned spike, with dominance at 160-218 and 743-854.

Some clones are missing from TCRdb's copy, which holds only in-frame ones; the method was immunoSEQ multiplex PCR. The repertoire consists of about 97,000 clones, with 86% occurring once and the leading ten covering over 1.2%. On this clone itself: Its antigen is currently unknown.

The sample consisted of peripheral blood, taken on day 0 of AZD1222 vaccination. J is TRBJ1-5 and V is TRBV28; possible D gene TRBD1, 5 bases. The sequence derives from an adult in good health. CDR3 sequence: CASSGPAGIYSNQPQHF. CDR3 DNA sequence: TGTGCCAGCAGTGGACCCGCAGGGATCTATAGCAATCAGCCCCAGCATTTT.